The rows below give T cell receptor beta chains drawn from one sample of a study of regulatory T cells in long-lasting Graves disease. TCRdb ran MiXCR on the multiplex PCR reads and lists one entry per CDR3 protein. This table holds 500,000 to 700,000 distinct CDR3 sequences, 15% to 20% found once. The sample was also reused in another study, on T cells in Graves' hyperthyroidism and ophthalmopathy.

This sample comprised peripheral blood mononuclear cells (PBMCs), obtained at new diagnosis, from a patient treated with antithyroid drugs. All receptors derive from a woman under 40 with Graves disease. The CDR3 runs from the conserved cysteine through the conserved F or W. A D gene is named only where the DNA matches it firmly. Size is omitted from some rows. Given values are once, few, many or a class for expanded clones.

j_call v_call d_call clone_size cdr3_aa cdr3_nt
TRBJ1-1 TRBV30 TRBD1 NA CANRQGANTEAFF TGTGCCAACCGTCAGGGGGCGAACACTGAAGCTTTCTTT
TRBJ2-3 TRBV5-5 NA few CASSFRDPSTDTQYF TGTGCCAGCAGTTTTAGAGATCCTAGCACAGATACGCAGTATTTT
TRBJ2-7 TRBV5-1 NA NA CASSLDGSSPLGQYF TGCGCCAGCAGCTTGGATGGGTCTTCGCCTCTAGGGCAGTACTTC
TRBJ1-1 TRBV19 NA NA CASSIRGGEAFF TGTGCCAGTAGTATTCGGGGGGGAGAAGCTTTCTTT
TRBJ1-5 TRBV30 NA NA CAWSVRWGANNQPQHF TGTGCCTGGAGTGTACGTTGGGGCGCCAACAATCAGCCCCAGCATTTT
TRBJ1-6 TRBV2 TRBD1 NA CASRFWDRVDSPLHF TGTGCCAGCAGGTTTTGGGACAGGGTCGATTCACCCCTCCACTTT
TRBJ1-2 TRBV28 NA few CASRWGEDGYTF TGTGCCAGCAGGTGGGGAGAGGATGGCTACACCTTC
TRBJ1-6 TRBV7-2 NA many CASSLINGENSPLHF TGTGCCAGCAGCTTAATTAACGGGGAGAATTCACCCCTCCACTTT
TRBJ2-1 TRBV18 TRBD1 few CASSPRNQGAYNEQFF TGTGCCAGCTCACCACGAAACCAGGGGGCCTACAATGAGCAGTTCTTC
TRBJ2-3 TRBV5-1 TRBD2 NA CASSTSSGSATDTQYF TGCGCCAGCAGCACCTCTAGCGGGAGCGCGACAGATACGCAGTATTTT
TRBJ1-5 TRBV18 NA many CASSPQGEQPQHF TGTGCCAGCTCACCACAGGGAGAGCAGCCCCAGCATTTT
TRBJ2-2 TRBV5-1 NA NA CASSLRGGAATGELFF TGCGCCAGCAGCCTACGAGGGGGGGCAGCGACCGGGGAGCTGTTTTTT
TRBJ1-4 TRBV20-1 TRBD1 many CSAEQGAEEKLFF TGCAGTGCGGAACAGGGGGCGGAGGAAAAACTGTTTTTT
TRBJ2-5 TRBV28 NA many CASSWPLGAVGTQYF TGTGCCAGCAGTTGGCCCCTGGGGGCGGTGGGGACCCAGTACTTC
TRBJ2-7 TRBV2 NA few CARGQVGSYEQYF TGTGCCAGGGGACAAGTGGGCTCCTACGAGCAGTACTTC
TRBJ1-1 TRBV29-1 NA NA CSAKQGGRAEAFF TGCAGCGCCAAACAGGGCGGCAGGGCTGAAGCTTTCTTT
TRBJ1-5 TRBV6-1 NA many CASSEPTRTQPQHF TGTGCCAGCAGTGAACCCACCAGGACCCAGCCCCAGCATTTT
TRBJ1-6 TRBV7-9 NA NA CASSYRIGGSNSPLHF TGTGCCAGCAGCTACAGGATCGGGGGCAGCAATTCACCCCTCCACTTT
TRBJ1-1 TRBV20-1 TRBD1 many CSATETGRSKAFF TGCAGTGCTACGGAGACAGGGAGATCGAAAGCTTTCTTT
TRBJ1-3 TRBV25-1 TRBD1 few CASSQTGGIWRSGNTIYF TGTGCCAGCAGTCAAACAGGGGGCATCTGGCGCTCTGGAAACACCATATATTTT
TRBJ1-4 TRBV4-2 NA NA CASSQDPPGPRGANEKLFF TGTGCCAGCAGCCAAGATCCCCCAGGCCCCCGGGGGGCTAATGAAAAACTGTTTTTT
TRBJ2-7 TRBV29-1 NA many CSVEGRGGHGTYEQYF TGCAGCGTTGAGGGACGAGGGGGACACGGAACCTACGAGCAGTACTTC
TRBJ2-7 TRBV6-2/TRBV6-3 NA NA CASRERGNEQYF TGTGCCAGCAGGGAAAGGGGGAACGAGCAGTACTTC
TRBJ2-1 TRBV4-1 NA NA CASSQGRGIFGCEQFF TGCGCCAGCAGCCAAGGGCGCGGGATCTTTGGTTGTGAGCAGTTCTTC
TRBJ1-1 TRBV20-1 NA NA CSADVNMNTEAFF TGCAGTGCTGACGTAAACATGAACACTGAAGCTTTCTTT
TRBJ1-5 TRBV2 NA many CASKGHPNQPQHF TGTGCCAGCAAAGGCCACCCTAATCAGCCCCAGCATTTT